These 11 T cell receptor beta chains were sequenced from one sample in a study of blood T cell repertoires in COVID-19. Profiled with immunoSEQ multiplex PCR; TCRdb holds only in-frame clones, not every one. The sample lists 140,000 to 150,000 clones, 84% occurring once. The sequencing input was peripheral blood. Receptors originate from a human donor in a cohort sampled during active COVID-19.

This chain connects TRBV9 to TRBJ2-5, with D possibly TRBD2 on 5 matching bases. Germline values: CDR1 SGDLS, CDR2 YYNGEE. This CDR3 region has 13 residues. V was trimmed by 4 bases and J by 2 bases, leaving 9 bases between them. This CDR3 reads CASSSRLQETQYF. Here the CDR3 DNA reads TGTGCCAGCAGCTCCCGACTACAAGAGACCCAGTACTTC. The entire variable domain, with the rest obtained from reference TRBV9 and TRBJ2-5, is as follows: DSGVTQTPKHLITATGQRVTLRCSPRSGDLSVYWYQQSLDQGLQFLIQYYNGEERAKGNILERFSAQQFPDLHSELNLSSLELGDSALYFCASSSRLQETQYFGPGTRLLVL.

J is TRBJ2-1 and V is TRBV11-3; 12 nucleotides align to TRBD2. Germline CDR1 SGHNT, CDR2 YENEEA. V dropped 0 bases and J dropped 7; count of bases not matched to a gene: 7. CDR3 length: 17 residues. The CDR3 DNA reads as TGTGCCAGCAGCTTAGATCTAGCGGGGGGGCCCGTGAATGAGCAGTTCTTC. It specifies CASSLDLAGGPVNEQFF. The full variable domain, in which reference TRBV11-3 and TRBJ2-1 provide the parts outside the CDR3, is EAGVVQSPRYKIIEKKQPVAFWCNPISGHNTLYWYLQNLGQGPELLIRYENEEAVDDSQLPKDRFSAERLKGVDSTLKIQPAELGDSAVYLCASSLDLAGGPVNEQFFGPGTRLTVL.

The chain has TRBV3-1 (or the pseudogene TRBV3-2) and TRBJ1-2; 8 bases fit TRBD1. The length of the CDR3 is 14 residues. V lost 4 bases and J lost 4; bases outside the gene matches: 5. Germline CDR1 LGHDT, CDR2 YNNKEL (reference sequence). For the CDR3, the DNA is TGTGCCAGCAGCCCAGGGGGCTCCAGCTATGGCTACACCTTC. Amino acid sequence: CASSPGGSSYGYTF.

This chain connects TRBV12-5 to TRBJ1-2, with 12 positions matching TRBD1. There are 17 residues in the CDR3. Trimming removed 1 base from V and 4 bases from J; junction bases left unmatched: 7. Germline assignment: CDR1 LGHNT and CDR2 FRNRAP. CDR3 residues: CASGLAPGQGAGYGYTF. CDR3 nucleotides: TGTGCTAGTGGTTTGGCGCCGGGACAGGGGGCGGGCTATGGCTACACCTTC.

The rearrangement links TRBV7-9 to TRBJ1-5; TRBD1 might be the D (6 bases). The CDR3 has 14 residues. Germline V gene data show CDR1 as SEHNR and CDR2 as FQNEAQ (reference sequence). The germline V and J ends were trimmed by 5 bases and 3 bases, with 11 bases remaining between them. CDR3 in amino acids: CASSLGGPNQPQHF. The CDR3 DNA reads as TGTGCCAGCAGCCTAGGGGGGCCCAATCAGCCCCAGCATTTT.

This clone was picked up one time. The rearrangement uses TRBV27 and TRBJ2-7; TRBD1 agrees at 9 bases. This CDR3 comprises 15 residues. J was trimmed by 5 bases and V by 6 bases; bases with no gene match: 11. Germline V gene data show CDR1 as MNHEY and CDR2 as SMNVEV (reference sequence). The CDR3 nucleotides are TGTGCCAGCAGCCCACTGGGGACAGGGCACAACGAGCAGTACTTC. Translated: CASSPLGTGHNEQYF.

This clone appeared once. The chain recombines TRBV7-2 with TRBJ2-5; maybe TRBD2 (6 bases). Germline V gene data show CDR1 as SGHTA and CDR2 as FQGNSA. V dropped 3 bases and J dropped 5 bases, with 10 bases sitting between them. This CDR3 has 13 residues. CDR3 sequence reads: CASSFGGKETQYF. The CDR3 DNA follows: TGTGCCAGCAGCTTCGGAGGGAAGGAGACCCAGTACTTC.

The rearrangement uses TRBV14 and TRBJ2-5, with D possibly being TRBD2 (5 bases). From germline, CDR1 is SGHDN and CDR2 FVKESK. Trimming shortened V by 1 base and J by 5 bases, and 8 bases separated the two germline ends. The CDR3 contains 13 residues. In DNA form, the CDR3 reads TGTGCCAGCAGCCAAGGCGGCGGGGAGACCCAGTACTTC. Its translation: CASSQGGGETQYF.

The CDR3 sequence: CASSQYPTSEGETQYF. The CDR3 coding sequence is TGTGCCAGCAGCCAGTACCCCACTAGCGAGGGAGAGACCCAGTACTTC. The V and J genes are TRBV3-1 (or the pseudogene TRBV3-2) and TRBJ2-5, with 7 bases identical to TRBD2. Per germline, CDR1 LGHDT and CDR2 YNNKEL (reference sequence). The CDR3 has 16 residues. V dropped 3 bases and J dropped 4; count of bases not matched to a gene: 11.

This chain connects TRBV20-1 to TRBJ2-5; D not certain. CDR1 DFQATT and CDR2 SNEGSKA come from the germline V gene (reference sequence). This CDR3 has 12 amino acids. Trimming pared 3 bases from V and 3 bases from J, leaving 8 bases between. CDR3 region: CSASIRKETQYF. DNA of the CDR3: TGCAGTGCTAGTATCAGGAAAGAGACCCAGTACTTC.

J is TRBJ2-5 and V is TRBV14, with TRBD2 as a possible D gene (5 bases). Looked up from germline, CDR1 is SGHDN and CDR2 is FVKESK. There are 14 residues in the CDR3. With 0 bases removed from V and 5 bases from J, the gap between germline ends came to 10 bases. CDR3 coding DNA: TGTGCCAGCAGCCAAGAGAACGGCGGGGAGACCCAGTACTTC. Its translation: CASSQENGGETQYF.